The 25 T cell receptor beta chains in this list originate from one sample, sequenced in a study of PD-1 blockade in classical Hodgkin lymphoma. No patient escaped relapse after autologous stem cell transplantation, and brentuximab vedotin exposure varied. Assay: immunoSEQ multiplex PCR; the TCRdb copy retains only in-frame clones and omits some. The table includes around 99,000 clones, about four fifths detected once. Source: peripheral blood mononuclear cells (PBMCs), taken before the second cycle of nivolumab. Every receptor here comes from a human donor with classical Hodgkin lymphoma.

The chain joins TRBV19 to TRBJ2-1, with D perhaps given as TRBD1 or TRBD2 (6 bases each). The V end lost 9 bases, the J end lost 4 bases, and 19 bases lay between the germline ends. Germline values: CDR1 LNHDA, CDR2 SQIVND (reference sequence). The CDR3 is 15 residues long. CDR3 protein: CARDLLRGVYNEQFF. CDR3 in DNA: TGTGCCAGGGACCTTTTGAGGGGGGTATACAATGAGCAGTTCTTC.

As DNA, the CDR3 is TGCGCCAGCAGCTTGTTTTACAGGGGCACTTCTGGCACTGAAGCTTTCTTT. This sequence encodes CASSLFYRGTSGTEAFF. The chain uses TRBV5-1 and TRBJ1-1, with 7 bases matching TRBD1. The V gene's germline CDR1 is SGHRS and CDR2 YFSETQ. The V and J ends lost 1 base and 4 bases, in that order; junction bases with no gene match: 13. The CDR3 sequence is 17 residues long.

Only one count was recorded for this clone. J is TRBJ2-5 and V is TRBV10-3, with D possibly called TRBD1 or TRBD2 (6 bases each). There are 14 residues in the CDR3. The germline V and J ends were trimmed by 0 bases and 4 bases, with 9 bases remaining between them. Per germline, CDR1 ENHRY and CDR2 SYGVKD. This CDR3 reads CAISESGGLETQYF. The CDR3 nucleotides read TGTGCCATCAGTGAGTCGGGGGGCTTAGAGACCCAGTACTTC.

V usage is TRBV7-9 and J usage is TRBJ2-5; 10 bases are shared with TRBD2. Germline assignment: CDR1 SEHNR and CDR2 FQNEAQ (reference sequence). The CDR3 runs to 15 residues. With V trimmed by 2 bases and J by 4 bases, 4 bases remained unmatched. The CDR3 is CASSLLAGGGETQYF. In DNA, the CDR3 is TGTGCCAGCAGCTTATTAGCGGGAGGAGGAGAGACCCAGTACTTC.

The chain recombines TRBV6-1 with TRBJ2-1, with D unresolved. The CDR3 has 12 amino acids. The germline V and J ends were trimmed by 4 bases and 10 bases, with 11 bases remaining between them. CDR1 and CDR2 from the germline V gene are MNHNS and SASEGT. CDR3 amino acids: CASSGRLLEQFF. CDR3 DNA: TGTGCCAGCAGTGGACGGTTACTGGAGCAGTTCTTC.

The chain links TRBV6-5 to TRBJ2-7; D uncertain. CDR1 is MNHEY and CDR2 is SVGAGI in the germline V gene. The CDR3 sequence is 14 residues long. Trimming took 2 bases from V and 0 from J, leaving 8 bases between them. The CDR3 is CASSYGGNSYEQYF. CDR3 coding DNA: TGTGCCAGCAGTTACGGCGGTAACTCCTACGAGCAGTACTTC.

This clone was counted a few times. The chain has TRBV7-9 and TRBJ1-2; D is perhaps TRBD1 (5 bases). The CDR3 length is 13 residues. Trimming shortened V by 2 bases and J by 5 bases, and 9 bases separated the two germline ends. Germline-derived CDR1 and CDR2 are SEHNR and FQNEAQ (reference sequence). The DNA for the CDR3 is TGTGCCAGCAGCTTAATGCAGGGTTATGGCTACACCTTC. Translation: CASSLMQGYGYTF. Looking up the rest from reference TRBV7-9 and TRBJ1-2 gives the full variable domain: DTGVSQNPRHKITKRGQNVTFRCDPISEHNRLYWYRQTLGQGPEFLTYFQNEAQLEKSRLLSDRFSAERPKGSFSTLEIQRTEQGDSAMYLCASSLMQGYGYTFGSGTRLTVV.

The chain carries TRBV10-3 and TRBJ1-1, with a weak D call TRBD1 (5 bases). Germline V lookup: CDR1 ENHRY, CDR2 SYGVKD. The CDR3 covers 14 residues. V lost 3 bases, J lost 1 base, and 9 bases lay in between. The DNA for the CDR3 is TGTGCCATCAGTGAAACAGGTGAGAACACTGAAGCTTTCTTT. Translation gives CAISETGENTEAFF.

On this clone: This same CDR3 is encoded by further DNA sequences in the sample. The gene calls are TRBV28 and TRBJ2-2, with no clear D. V was clipped by 2 bases and J by 4 bases, with 5 bases between them. Per germline, CDR1 MDHEN and CDR2 SYDVKM. The CDR3 has 13 amino acids. The CDR3 loop reads CASSLGFTGELFF. The CDR3 DNA sequence: TGTGCCAGCAGTTTAGGGTTCACCGGGGAGCTGTTTTTT.

The J gene is TRBJ1-1, the V gene TRBV5-1; TRBD1 matches 8 bases. This CDR3 has 15 amino acids. The V segment lost 4 bases and the J segment 5 bases; nucleotides outside the gene matches: 10. Germline V gene lookup returns CDR1 SGHRS and CDR2 YFSETQ. The CDR3: CASSPQRTGLTEAFF. CDR3 bases: TGCGCCAGCAGCCCTCAGAGGACAGGGCTTACTGAAGCTTTCTTT.

This clone was observed a handful of times. The chain joins TRBV9 to TRBJ1-1, with a weak D call TRBD1 (6 bases). CDR1 is SGDLS and CDR2 is YYNGEE in the germline V gene. The length of the CDR3 is 13 residues. Trimming took off 4 bases at V and 4 bases at J, with 11 bases between the two ends. The CDR3 coding sequence is TGTGCCAGCAGCCACAGGGTGGGCACTGAAGCTTTCTTT. Translating gives CASSHRVGTEAFF.

The chain uses TRBV28 and TRBJ2-7; tentatively, D is TRBD1 or TRBD2 (5 bases each). This CDR3 is 13 amino acids long. Trimming left V 7 bases short and J 4 bases short, with 14 bases between. CDR1 is MDHEN, CDR2 SYDVKM, per germline. CDR3 sequence reads: CASTSGPLYEQYF. CDR3 nucleotides: TGTGCCAGCACTTCGGGACCCCTTTACGAGCAGTACTTC.

The J gene is TRBJ1-2, the V gene TRBV19, with no clear D. From germline, CDR1 is LNHDA and CDR2 SQIVND (reference sequence). CDR3 length: 12 amino acids. Trimming removed 1 base at V and 4 bases at J, with 4 bases between. DNA for the CDR3: TGTGCCAGTAGTATAGTTGGCTATGGCTACACCTTC. It is translated as CASSIVGYGYTF.

This chain uses TRBV6-1 with TRBJ2-2, with no clear D. The CDR3 loop spans 15 amino acids. Trimming cost V 1 base and J 5 bases, with 11 bases left between them. Germline values: CDR1 MNHNS, CDR2 SASEGT. CDR3 residues: CASSEVGLLTGELFF. In DNA, the CDR3 is TGTGCCAGCAGTGAAGTCGGGCTACTTACCGGGGAGCTGTTTTTT.

V and J are TRBV29-1 and TRBJ1-2; no clear D. The CDR3 contains 14 residues. Germline V gives CDR1 SQVTM, CDR2 ANQGSEA. Trimming left V 7 bases short and J 4 bases short, with 19 bases between. This CDR3 is CSAEGDGKGYGYTF. The DNA for the CDR3 is TGCAGCGCTGAGGGTGACGGGAAGGGCTATGGCTACACCTTC.

The rearrangement uses TRBV25-1 and TRBJ1-2; no clear D gene. V was trimmed by 5 bases and J by 4 bases, leaving 5 bases between them. The CDR3 extends over 11 amino acids. Germline V CDR1 and CDR2: MGHDK, SYGVNS. The chain's CDR3 is CASSLGYGYTF. CDR3 in DNA: TGTGCCAGCAGTTTGGGCTATGGCTACACCTTC.

This chain connects TRBV5-1 to TRBJ2-2; 9 bases map to TRBD1. The J segment lost 1 base and the V segment lost 5 bases, leaving 3 bases of the junction unmatched. This CDR3 has 15 amino acids. The germline gives CDR1 SGHRS, CDR2 YFSETQ. CDR3 sequence reads: CASRSTGGNTGELFF. The CDR3 bases are TGCGCCAGCAGGTCGACAGGGGGGAACACCGGGGAGCTGTTTTTT.

J is TRBJ2-3 and V is TRBV2; 8 positions match TRBD2. CDR3 length equals 13 residues. Trimming removed 7 bases from V and 1 base from J; junction bases left unmatched: 1. Looked up from germline, CDR1 is SNHLY and CDR2 is FYNNEI. DNA of the CDR3: TGTGCCAGCAAGACTAGCGGCACAGATACGCAGTATTTT. Translated: CASKTSGTDTQYF.

This clone was seen once. This chain links TRBV12-5 with TRBJ2-7; TRBD2 agrees at 8 bases. The trim removed 6 bases at V and 8 bases at J, leaving 9 bases unmatched. The CDR3 consists of 13 residues. Germline assignment: CDR1 LGHNT and CDR2 FRNRAP. Written as DNA, the CDR3 is TGTGCTAGTGGACCTAGCGGGCCGACGAAGCAGTACTTC. As protein: CASGPSGPTKQYF.

This clone has just a few counts. V is TRBV7-9 and J is TRBJ1-1; TRBD1 aligns across 7 bases. Germline loops: CDR1 SEHNR, CDR2 FQNEAQ (reference sequence). V lost 1 base, J lost 7 bases, and 3 bases stayed unmatched. The length of the CDR3 is 13 residues. Here the CDR3 reads CASSLEGQLEAFF. In nucleotides, the CDR3 is TGTGCCAGCAGCTTAGAGGGACAGCTTGAAGCTTTCTTT. The variable domain in full, with the rest retrieved from reference TRBV7-9 and TRBJ1-1, is DTGVSQNPRHKITKRGQNVTFRCDPISEHNRLYWYRQTLGQGPEFLTYFQNEAQLEKSRLLSDRFSAERPKGSFSTLEIQRTEQGDSAMYLCASSLEGQLEAFFGQGTRLTVV.

The CDR3 sequence: CASSLARQGPINYGYTF. Here the CDR3 DNA reads TGTGCCAGCAGCTTAGCCAGACAGGGGCCCATTAACTATGGCTACACCTTC. The V call is TRBV7-6, the J call TRBJ1-2, with TRBD1 matching over 8 bases. CDR3 length: 17 amino acids. CDR1 SGHVS and CDR2 FNYEAQ come from the germline V gene. Unmatched junction bases numbered 7, after V lost 0 bases and J lost 1 base.

V and J are TRBV4-2 and TRBJ1-1; D unclear. The germline V gene encodes CDR1 LGHNA and CDR2 YNFKEQ. The length of the CDR3 is 14 residues. V lost 3 bases to trimming and J lost 4 bases, with 12 bases between them. The CDR3 sequence: CASSHTSILTEAFF. The CDR3 bases are TGTGCCAGCAGCCATACTAGTATCCTCACTGAAGCTTTCTTT.

This clone has just a few counts. J is TRBJ2-7 and V is TRBV19, with 7 bases aligning to TRBD2. Germline CDR1 is LNHDA and CDR2 is SQIVND (reference sequence). The junction had 11 bases not matched to a gene; V was cut back by 6 bases and J by 3 bases. This CDR3 contains 15 residues. CDR3 nucleotide sequence: TGTGCCAGTAGGCCGCGGCGGGCGGGAGACTACGAGCAGTACTTC. The encoded protein is CASRPRRAGDYEQYF.

V and J are TRBV18 and TRBJ2-7; TRBD1 matches 9 bases. This CDR3 comprises 16 residues. V lost 3 bases and J lost 2; bases outside the gene matches: 8. The V gene's germline CDR1 is KGHSH and CDR2 LQKENI. CDR3 in amino acids: CASSPVPGTGPYEQYF. CDR3 sequence (DNA): TGTGCCAGCTCACCGGTTCCCGGGACAGGGCCCTACGAGCAGTACTTC.

The chain has TRBV5-4 and TRBJ2-7, with 9 bases that match TRBD1. The trim removed 3 bases at V and 0 bases at J, leaving 4 bases unmatched. Per germline, CDR1 SGHNT and CDR2 YYREEE (reference sequence). This CDR3 has 15 residues. The DNA of the CDR3 is TGTGCCAGCAGCTCCACAGGGGGCAGCTCCTACGAGCAGTACTTC. Protein sequence: CASSSTGGSSYEQYF. The whole variable domain, filled in from reference TRBV5-4 and TRBJ2-7, reads ETGVTQSPTHLIKTRGQQVTLRCSSQSGHNTVSWYQQALGQGPQFIFQYYREEENGRGNFPPRFSGLQFPNYSSELNVNALELDDSALYLCASSSTGGSSYEQYFGPGTRLTVT.